The T cell receptor beta chain described here comes from a study of T-cell memory formation after mild COVID-19. Study overall: TCR clustering was largely donor specific. Findings and caveats of the study: CD4+ clones that contracted lay mainly in CM and EM; CD8+ ones lay in EMRA. There was no confirmation that second-wave clones peaking on day 37 were SARS-CoV-2 specific. CD4/CD8 balance characterized clones contracting day 15 to 85, and CD4+ skew characterized later expanders.

Each CDR3 protein gets one entry after TCRdb re-called the 5' RACE reads with MiXCR. The table has 470,000 or so distinct CDR3 sequences, 15% to 20% seen once. As to this clonotype: Its target is unknown.

The CDR3 is made up of 16 amino acids. Trimming cost V 1 base and J 4 bases; bases outside gene matches: 7. Germline V gene lookup returns CDR1 SGHRS and CDR2 YFSETQ. The clonotype was recovered from a man aged 18 to 30 who had mild COVID-19 (a few samples of this study predate the infection). Cell type and time point are not known. The chain couples TRBV5-1 to TRBJ2-3, with 9 bases lining up with TRBD1. Sequenced material: PBMCs or a T cell subset sorted from them (not recorded which). The CDR3 protein is CASSLWGQGRSDTQYF. The CDR3, as DNA: TGCGCCAGCAGCTTGTGGGGACAGGGAAGGTCAGATACGCAGTATTTT.